These T cell receptor beta chains were read from a single sample in a study of cytomegalovirus exposure and HLA in healthy donors. Produced via immunoSEQ multiplex PCR; TCRdb's table is partial and in-frame only. The table includes around 230,000 clones, roughly 87% detected once. The sequenced sample was PBMCs. Receptors originate from a man between 35 and 55 years old in good health and CMV-seropositive. The CDR3 runs from the conserved cysteine through the conserved F or W. The D gene is left open where the match is weak. Rows give clone size only sometimes, using once, few, many, or a class for an expanded clone.

J: TRBJ2-1; length: 14; size: NA; V: TRBV19; D: TRBD1; DNA: TGTGCCAGTATGAGGACAGGGGGAGACAATGAGCAGTTCTTC; CDR3: CASMRTGGDNEQFF
J: TRBJ2-1; length: 19; size: once; V: TRBV29-1; D: NA; DNA: TGCAGCGTTCCGAACCCGGTAGAACAGGGAAGATCCTCCTACAATGAGCAGTTCTTC; CDR3: CSVPNPVEQGRSSYNEQFF
J: TRBJ1-1; length: 14; size: NA; V: TRBV5-1; D: TRBD1; DNA: TGCGCCAGCAGCGGCCAAGGACAGGGTACTGAAGCTTTCTTT; CDR3: CASSGQGQGTEAFF
J: TRBJ1-2; length: 14; size: NA; V: TRBV19; D: NA; DNA: TGTGCCAGTAGTATAGGGCCAGGAGCGGACGGCTACACCTTC; CDR3: CASSIGPGADGYTF
J: TRBJ2-1; length: 16; size: NA; V: TRBV4-1; D: TRBD2; DNA: TGCGCCAGCAGCCAAGGGCCGGGACTAGCGGCGAATGAGCAGTTCTTC; CDR3: CASSQGPGLAANEQFF
J: TRBJ2-2; length: 14; size: NA; V: TRBV2; D: TRBD1; DNA: TGTGCCAGCCGGGACAGGGCGAACACCGGGGAGCTGTTTTTT; CDR3: CASRDRANTGELFF
J: TRBJ2-1; length: 15; size: NA; V: TRBV6-5; D: TRBD1; DNA: TGTGCCAGCAGTTCCGACAGGGGTTCCTACAATGAGCAGTTCTTC; CDR3: CASSSDRGSYNEQFF
J: TRBJ1-1; length: 12; size: NA; V: TRBV29-1; D: NA; DNA: TGCAGCGTTGGTGGCCTGAACACTGAAGCTTTCTTT; CDR3: CSVGGLNTEAFF
J: TRBJ1-5; length: 13; size: NA; V: TRBV29-1; D: TRBD1; DNA: TGCAGCGTCCGGGGGACAGCTAATCAGCCCCAGCATTTT; CDR3: CSVRGTANQPQHF
J: TRBJ1-4; length: 17; size: once; V: TRBV7-2; D: NA; DNA: TGTGCCAGCAGCTACAGTCCCCCGGGACCGGGAGGAGAAAAACTGTTTTTT; CDR3: CASSYSPPGPGGEKLFF
J: TRBJ1-5; length: 15; size: NA; V: TRBV25-1; D: TRBD1; DNA: TGTGCCAGCAGTGGCGGACAGGGAAGCAATCAGCCCCAGCATTTT; CDR3: CASSGGQGSNQPQHF
J: TRBJ2-7; length: 12; size: few; V: TRBV10-3; D: TRBD1; DNA: TGTGCCATCAAGGCAGGGGGCTACGAGCAGTACTTC; CDR3: CAIKAGGYEQYF
J: TRBJ2-5; length: 15; size: NA; V: TRBV6-6; D: TRBD2; DNA: TGTGCCAGCAGCAGACTAGCGGGGATTCGAGAGACCCAGTACTTC; CDR3: CASSRLAGIRETQYF
J: TRBJ2-3; length: 14; size: NA; V: TRBV5-5; D: TRBD2; DNA: TGTGCCAGCAGGAGGCTAGCGGGCACAGATACGCAGTATTTT; CDR3: CASRRLAGTDTQYF
J: TRBJ2-1; length: 15; size: NA; V: TRBV5-6; D: NA; DNA: TGTGCCAGCAGCGGACAGACGATCGGGTACAATGAGCAGTTCTTC; CDR3: CASSGQTIGYNEQFF
J: TRBJ1-1; length: 15; size: NA; V: TRBV27; D: NA; DNA: TGTGCCAGCAGTTTGTTGACAAACATGAACACTGAAGCTTTCTTT; CDR3: CASSLLTNMNTEAFF
J: TRBJ1-1; length: 12; size: NA; V: TRBV7-8; D: NA; DNA: TGTGCCAGCGGGGGGATGAACACTGAAGCTTTCTTT; CDR3: CASGGMNTEAFF
J: TRBJ2-1; length: 16; size: NA; V: TRBV10-2; D: TRBD2; DNA: TGCGCCAGCAGTGAGTCGATAGCGGGAGGATCGGATGAGCAGTTCTTC; CDR3: CASSESIAGGSDEQFF